This T cell receptor (delta chain) was sequenced during a study of Vδ1+ human thymocytes (dated by TCRdb to between 2017 and 2018). Looking at the study overall: The study characterised mRNA-level TRG and TRD CDR3 repertoires of highly purified Vdelta1+ thymocytes from young children as a data resource. The multiplex-based CDR3 amplicon strategy had previously been validated against 5'RACE-based CDR3 amplicon generation methods.

Thymic samples were depleted of alphabeta T cells, then CD3+ TCRVdelta1+ TCRVdelta2- thymocytes were FACS-sorted. The purity of the sorted Vdelta1+ thymocytes was between roughly 98% and 99.6%. The thymic specimens were obtained from fewer than ten paediatric patients, aged roughly 5 days to 17 months, who were having corrective cardiac surgery. Thymic tissue was dispersed and mononuclear cells isolated on a Histopaque-1077 density gradient. The staining antibodies were anti-TCRVdelta1 clone TS8.2, anti-TCRVdelta2 clone B6, anti-CD3 clone HIT3a and anti-TCRalphabeta clone IP26. The CDR3 goes from the cysteine to the phenylalanine over 19 residues. Here the CDR3 DNA is all that survives: 57 bases in frame from base 1. CDR1 and CDR2 were assigned from the germline V gene as TSWWSYY and QGS. Trimming costs V 5 bases and J 0 bases, and their ends lie 25 bases apart. RNA extraction was carried out with the RNeasy mini kit, and reverse transcription was then done using Superscript III. To generate the CDR3 amplicons, a multiplex PCR was run using pooled V-gene forward primers together with a constant-region reverse primer that carried Illumina adaptor overhangs. After gel purification, the amplicons were indexed with Nextera index primers during 7 to 8 additional PCR cycles and then purified using AMPure XP beads. The libraries were sequenced on an Illumina MiSeq using paired-end 250 bp reads, dual indexing and a roughly 20% PhiX spike-in. Regarding the original processing steps: FastQC was used to quality check the reads, while ea-utils fastq-join merged the TRG read pairs. Sequences were annotated with IMGT/HighV-QUEST, keeping only productive sequences with unambiguous V-gene assignment; clonotypes were defined by identical CDR3 sequence. VDJtools 1.1.1, tcR 2.2.3, Treemap and vegan Shannon diversity in R 3.4.4 were used for downstream analysis. Identical DNA sequences were merged into single rows after TCRdb reprocessed the public reads with CATT. TCRdb, not the original authors, processed these V and J calls. Here the sample has 25,000 to 30,000 delta-chain clones; about 7.4% occur a single time. The biggest ten clones account for around 0.99% of the sample.

The paper's findings and limits, for the study overall: No clustering by age or sex was observed, so analyses did not stratify donors by these variables. Roughly 20% of thymic TRD sequences were found to be Vdelta2 (and few were Vdelta3) despite high sort purity, in contrast to peripheral blood Vdelta1+ controls. Thymic TRG and TRD repertoires appeared highly polyclonal with Gaussian CDR3 length distributions, unlike oligoclonal peripheral blood repertoires. Many TRG clonotypes were shared between donors (up to about 7x10^3), whereas TRD repertoires were essentially private (max roughly 100 shared). The authors advised highly purified populations and single-cell validation, since unexpected Vdelta2 sequences could cause misinterpretation of bulk repertoire data.

This clone registers as medium-sized (0.01 to 0.1%) within its sample. It lacks a known antigen. No base-level quality is on record; no much larger clone is a single base apart. The sequencing input was Vdelta1+ gamma-delta thymocytes from the thymus. The cell subset or site label corresponds to: FACS-sorted CD3+ TCRalphabeta- TCRVdelta1+ TCRVdelta2- thymocytes. The receptor comes from a girl under three years old who had congenital heart surgery. The chain couples TRDV1 to TRDJ1; the D gene is perhaps TRDD3, on 6 matching bases. Read as DNA, the sequence is TGTGCTCTTGGGAAGGGGGCTGGGGCCCTCTTATGGTACACCGATAAACTCATCTTT. Translation gives CALGKGAGALLWYTDKLIF.